This entry features one TCR beta chain sequence. Its antigen is unidentified. This sample was taken from a study of CD8+ T cells in alopecia areata. Extraction and reverse transcription of RNA yielded cDNA as the sequencing template. Here immunoSEQ multiplex PCR was the method, and the copy in TCRdb shows in-frame clones only, minus some. The sample includes some 7,100 clones, around 66% of them seen just once. Study findings and constraints: Many expanded lesional clones stayed in scalp and blood while on tofacitinib. The study found higher clonality in lesional than normal scalp, especially in alopecia totalis/universalis.

The CDR3 contains 17 residues. Germline assignment: CDR1 SGHTS and CDR2 YDEGEE. Trimming removed 0 bases from V and 3 bases from J, with 19 bases in between. Noted treatment: oral pan-JAK inhibitor, 5-10 mg twice daily. Samples from alopecia areata patients were lesional scalp punch biopsies and peripheral blood. The receptor was derived from a human donor with alopecia areata. The starting material was skin, obtained at week 4, from a patient treated with tofacitinib. V usage is TRBV5-8 and J usage is TRBJ2-7, with D perhaps matching TRBD1 or TRBD2 (6 bases each). The chain's CDR3 is CASSLETGRIIDYEQYF. CDR3 in DNA: TGTGCCAGCAGCTTGGAAACAGGGAGGATTATTGACTACGAGCAGTACTTC. The entire variable domain, with the rest obtained from reference TRBV5-8 and TRBJ2-7, is as follows: EAGVTQSPTHLIKTRGQQATLRCSPISGHTSVYWYQQALGLGLQFLLWYDEGEERNRGNFPPRFSGRQFPNYSSELNVNALELEDSALYLCASSLETGRIIDYEQYFGPGTRLTVT.